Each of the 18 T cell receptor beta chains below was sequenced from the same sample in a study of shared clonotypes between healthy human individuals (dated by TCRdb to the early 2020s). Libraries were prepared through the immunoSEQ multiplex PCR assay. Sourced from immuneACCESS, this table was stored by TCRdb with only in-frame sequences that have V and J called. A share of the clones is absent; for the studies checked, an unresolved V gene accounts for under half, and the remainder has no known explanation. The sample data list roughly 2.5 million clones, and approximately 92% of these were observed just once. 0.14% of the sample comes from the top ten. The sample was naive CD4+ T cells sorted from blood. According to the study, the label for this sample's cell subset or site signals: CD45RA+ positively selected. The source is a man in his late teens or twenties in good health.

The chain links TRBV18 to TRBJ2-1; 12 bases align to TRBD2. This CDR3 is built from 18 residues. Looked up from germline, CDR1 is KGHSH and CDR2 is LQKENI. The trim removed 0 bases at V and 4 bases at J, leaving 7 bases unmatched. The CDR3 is CASSPPLLAGGGYNEQFF. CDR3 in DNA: TGTGCCAGCTCACCACCCCTACTAGCGGGGGGAGGATACAATGAGCAGTTCTTC.

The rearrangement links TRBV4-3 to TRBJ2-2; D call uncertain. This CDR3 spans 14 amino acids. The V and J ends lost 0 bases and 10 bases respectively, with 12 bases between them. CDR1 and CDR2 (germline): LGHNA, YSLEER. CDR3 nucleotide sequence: TGCGCCAGCAGCCAAGAGATCCAACCATCGGAGCTGTTTTTT. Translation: CASSQEIQPSELFF.

CDR3 nucleotides: TGTGCCAGCAGCCAAGGGACAGGGGACTACAATCAGCCCCAGCATTTT. Residues: CASSQGTGDYNQPQHF. The J gene is TRBJ1-5, the V gene TRBV5-5, with TRBD1 identical over 10 bases. The germline V gene has CDR1 SGHKS and CDR2 YYEKEE (reference sequence). The trim removed 4 bases at V and 3 bases at J, leaving 7 bases unmatched. The CDR3 sequence is 16 residues long.

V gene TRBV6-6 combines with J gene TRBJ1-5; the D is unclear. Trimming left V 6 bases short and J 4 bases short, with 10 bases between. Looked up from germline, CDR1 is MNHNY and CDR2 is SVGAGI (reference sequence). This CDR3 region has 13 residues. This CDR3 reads CASRPGGNQPQHF. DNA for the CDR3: TGTGCCAGCAGGCCCGGAGGGAATCAGCCCCAGCATTTT.

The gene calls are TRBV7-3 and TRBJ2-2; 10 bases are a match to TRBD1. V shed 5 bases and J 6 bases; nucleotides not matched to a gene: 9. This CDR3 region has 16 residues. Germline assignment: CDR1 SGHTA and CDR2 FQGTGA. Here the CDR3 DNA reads TGTGCCAGCAGCCCAACCGGGACAGGGGTTTCCGGGGAGCTGTTTTTT. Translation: CASSPTGTGVSGELFF.

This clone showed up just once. CDR3 region: CASRGQNYEQYF. CDR3 sequence (DNA): TGTGCCAGCAGGGGACAGAACTACGAGCAGTACTTC. This chain uses TRBV6-1 with TRBJ2-7; 7 bases map to TRBD1. CDR1 and CDR2 (germline): MNHNS, SASEGT. Germline trimming cut 6 bases from V and 3 bases from J; bases unmatched to any gene: 2. This CDR3 comprises 12 residues.

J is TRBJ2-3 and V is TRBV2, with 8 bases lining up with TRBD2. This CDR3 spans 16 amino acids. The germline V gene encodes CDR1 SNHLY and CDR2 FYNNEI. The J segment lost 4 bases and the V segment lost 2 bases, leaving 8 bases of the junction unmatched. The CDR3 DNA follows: TGTGCCAGCAGTGAACCTATAGCGGGAAAGGCAGATACGCAGTATTTT. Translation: CASSEPIAGKADTQYF. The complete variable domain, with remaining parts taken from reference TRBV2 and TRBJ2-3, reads EPEVTQTPSHQVTQMGQEVILRCVPISNHLYFYWYRQILGQKVEFLVSFYNNEISEKSEIFDDQFSVERPDGSNFTLKIRSTKLEDSAMYFCASSEPIAGKADTQYFGPGTRLTVL.

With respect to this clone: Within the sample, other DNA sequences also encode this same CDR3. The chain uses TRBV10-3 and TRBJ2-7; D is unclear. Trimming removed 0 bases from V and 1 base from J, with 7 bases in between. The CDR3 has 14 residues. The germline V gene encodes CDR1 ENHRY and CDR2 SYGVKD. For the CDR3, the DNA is TGTGCCATCAGTGAGTCAGGCTCGTCCTACGAGCAGTACTTC. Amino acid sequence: CAISESGSSYEQYF.

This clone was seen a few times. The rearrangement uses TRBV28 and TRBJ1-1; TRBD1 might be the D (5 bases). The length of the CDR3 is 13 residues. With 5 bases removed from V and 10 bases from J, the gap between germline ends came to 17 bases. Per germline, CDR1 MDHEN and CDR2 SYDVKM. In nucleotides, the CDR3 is TGTGCCAGCAGTGTGACAGCCGTAGGTGCAGCTTTCTTT. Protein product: CASSVTAVGAAFF.

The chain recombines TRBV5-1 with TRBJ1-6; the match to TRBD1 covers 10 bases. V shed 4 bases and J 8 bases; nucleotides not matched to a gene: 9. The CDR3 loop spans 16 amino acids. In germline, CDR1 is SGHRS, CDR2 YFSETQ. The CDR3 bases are TGCGCCAGCAGCCCGGACCGGGACAGGGGTTATTCACCCCTCCACTTT. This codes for CASSPDRDRGYSPLHF.

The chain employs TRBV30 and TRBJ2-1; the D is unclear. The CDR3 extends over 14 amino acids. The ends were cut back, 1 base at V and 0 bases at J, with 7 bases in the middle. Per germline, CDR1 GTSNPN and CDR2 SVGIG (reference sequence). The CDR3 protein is CAWSGGLSYNEQFF. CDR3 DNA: TGTGCCTGGAGTGGGGGTCTCTCCTACAATGAGCAGTTCTTC.

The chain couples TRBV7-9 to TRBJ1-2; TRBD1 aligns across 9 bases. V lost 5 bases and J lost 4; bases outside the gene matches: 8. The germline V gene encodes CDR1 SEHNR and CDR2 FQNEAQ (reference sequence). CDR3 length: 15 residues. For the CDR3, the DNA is TGTGCCAGCAGCCCTCCGGGACAGGGCTTCTATGGCTACACCTTC. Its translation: CASSPPGQGFYGYTF.

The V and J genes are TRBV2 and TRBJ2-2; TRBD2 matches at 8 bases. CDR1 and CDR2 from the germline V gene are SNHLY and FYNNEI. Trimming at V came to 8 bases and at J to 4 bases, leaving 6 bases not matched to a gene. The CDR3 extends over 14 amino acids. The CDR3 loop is CASRGGGGTGELFF. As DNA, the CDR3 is TGTGCCAGCCGGGGGGGCGGAGGCACCGGGGAGCTGTTTTTT.

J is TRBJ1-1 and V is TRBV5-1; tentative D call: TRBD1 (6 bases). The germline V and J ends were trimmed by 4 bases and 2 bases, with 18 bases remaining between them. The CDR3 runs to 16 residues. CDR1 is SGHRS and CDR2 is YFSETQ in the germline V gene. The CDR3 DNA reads TGCGCCAGCAGCCCCGCAGGGGTTTGGGGCAACACTGAAGCTTTCTTT. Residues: CASSPAGVWGNTEAFF.

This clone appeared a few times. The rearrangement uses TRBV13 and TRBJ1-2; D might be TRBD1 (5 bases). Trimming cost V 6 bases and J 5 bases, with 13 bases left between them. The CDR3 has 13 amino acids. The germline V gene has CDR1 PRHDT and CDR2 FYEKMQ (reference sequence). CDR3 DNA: TGTGCCAGCAGGTCTTGGGGGAAGTATGGCTACACCTTC. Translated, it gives CASRSWGKYGYTF.

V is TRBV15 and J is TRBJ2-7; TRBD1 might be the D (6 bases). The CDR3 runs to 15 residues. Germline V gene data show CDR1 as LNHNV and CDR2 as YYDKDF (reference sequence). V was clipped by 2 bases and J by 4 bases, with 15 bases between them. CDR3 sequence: CATSRIQGSMYEQYF. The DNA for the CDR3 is TGTGCCACCAGCAGAATACAGGGCTCGATGTACGAGCAGTACTTC.

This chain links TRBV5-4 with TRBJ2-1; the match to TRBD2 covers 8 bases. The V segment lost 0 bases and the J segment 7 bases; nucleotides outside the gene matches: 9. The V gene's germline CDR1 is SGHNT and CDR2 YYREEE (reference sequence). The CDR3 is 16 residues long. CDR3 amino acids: CASSLGHSGIGNEQFF. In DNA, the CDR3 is TGTGCCAGCAGCTTGGGGCATAGCGGGATTGGGAATGAGCAGTTCTTC.

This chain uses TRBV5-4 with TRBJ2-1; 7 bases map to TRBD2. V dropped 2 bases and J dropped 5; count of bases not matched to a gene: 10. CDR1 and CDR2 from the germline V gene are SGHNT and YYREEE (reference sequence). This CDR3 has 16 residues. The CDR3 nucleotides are TGTGCCAGCAGCTTAAGTGGGAGGGAGGAGCACAATGAGCAGTTCTTC. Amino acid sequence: CASSLSGREEHNEQFF.